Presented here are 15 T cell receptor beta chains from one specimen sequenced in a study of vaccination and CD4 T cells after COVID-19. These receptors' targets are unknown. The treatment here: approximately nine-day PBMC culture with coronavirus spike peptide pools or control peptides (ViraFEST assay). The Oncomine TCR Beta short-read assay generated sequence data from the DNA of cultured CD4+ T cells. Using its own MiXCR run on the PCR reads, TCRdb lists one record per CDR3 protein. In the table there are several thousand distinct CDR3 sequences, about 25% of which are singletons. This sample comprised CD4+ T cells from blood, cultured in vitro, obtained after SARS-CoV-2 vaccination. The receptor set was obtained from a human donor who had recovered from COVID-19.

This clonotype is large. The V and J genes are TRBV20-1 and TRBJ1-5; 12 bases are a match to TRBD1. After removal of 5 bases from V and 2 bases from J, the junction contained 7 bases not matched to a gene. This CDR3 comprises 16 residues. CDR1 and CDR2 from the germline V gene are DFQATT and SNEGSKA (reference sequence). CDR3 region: CSAQGQGAIRNQPQHF. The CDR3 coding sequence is TGCAGTGCTCAGGGACAGGGGGCAATACGCAATCAGCCCCAGCATTTT.

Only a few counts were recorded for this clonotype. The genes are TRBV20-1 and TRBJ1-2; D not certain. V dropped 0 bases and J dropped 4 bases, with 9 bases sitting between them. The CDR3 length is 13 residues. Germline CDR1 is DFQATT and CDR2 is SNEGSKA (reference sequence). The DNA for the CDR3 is TGCAGTGCTAGAGATGACCTCGGCTATGGCTACACCTTC. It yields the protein CSARDDLGYGYTF.

The chain's CDR3 is CASRGAFDYGYTF. As DNA, the CDR3 is TGTGCCAGCCGGGGGGCGTTCGACTATGGCTACACCTTC. The V and J genes are TRBV6-1 and TRBJ1-2; perhaps TRBD1 as D (6 bases). The CDR3 extends over 13 amino acids. Between the trimmed V and J ends, which lost 8 bases and 3 bases, there was a span of 13 bases. Germline loops: CDR1 MNHNS, CDR2 SASEGT.

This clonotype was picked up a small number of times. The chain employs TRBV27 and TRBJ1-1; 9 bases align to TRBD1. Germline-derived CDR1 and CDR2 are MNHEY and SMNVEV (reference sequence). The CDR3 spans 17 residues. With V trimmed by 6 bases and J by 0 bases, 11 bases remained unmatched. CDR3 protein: CASSQPRQGGMNTEAFF. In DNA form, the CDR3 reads TGTGCCAGCAGCCAGCCCCGACAGGGGGGGATGAACACTGAAGCTTTCTTT.

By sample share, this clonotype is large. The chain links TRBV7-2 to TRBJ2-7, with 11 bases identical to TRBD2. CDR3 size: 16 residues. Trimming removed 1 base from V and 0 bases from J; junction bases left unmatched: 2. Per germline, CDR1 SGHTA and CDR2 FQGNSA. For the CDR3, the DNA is TGTGCCAGCAGCTTAGGACTAGCGGGGAGCTCCTACGAGCAGTACTTC. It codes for CASSLGLAGSSYEQYF.

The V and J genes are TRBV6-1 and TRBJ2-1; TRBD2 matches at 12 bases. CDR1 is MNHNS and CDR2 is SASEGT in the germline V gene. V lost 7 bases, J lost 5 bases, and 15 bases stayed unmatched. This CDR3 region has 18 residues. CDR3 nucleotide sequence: TGTGCCAGCACCCAACTAGCGGGGGGCATGGGGCTGCACAATGAGCAGTTCTTC. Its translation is CASTQLAGGMGLHNEQFF.

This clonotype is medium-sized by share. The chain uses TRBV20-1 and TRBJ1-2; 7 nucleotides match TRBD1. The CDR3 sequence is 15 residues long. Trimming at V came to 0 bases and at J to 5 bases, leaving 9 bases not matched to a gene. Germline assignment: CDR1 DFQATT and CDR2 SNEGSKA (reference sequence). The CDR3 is CSARDFYRGFYGYTF. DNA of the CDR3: TGCAGTGCTAGAGATTTCTACAGGGGATTTTATGGCTACACCTTC.

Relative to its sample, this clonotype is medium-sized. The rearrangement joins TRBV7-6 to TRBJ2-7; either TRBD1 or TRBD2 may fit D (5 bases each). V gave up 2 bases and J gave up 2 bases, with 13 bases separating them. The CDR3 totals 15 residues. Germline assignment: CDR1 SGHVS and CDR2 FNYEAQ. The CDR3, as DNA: TGTGCCAGCAGCTTACAATCTCGAGGGGCCTACGAGCAGTACTTC. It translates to CASSLQSRGAYEQYF.

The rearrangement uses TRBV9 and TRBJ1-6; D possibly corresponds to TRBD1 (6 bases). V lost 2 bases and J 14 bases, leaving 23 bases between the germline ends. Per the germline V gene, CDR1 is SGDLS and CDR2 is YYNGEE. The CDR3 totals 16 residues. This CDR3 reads CASSVTPLRGDDTLHF. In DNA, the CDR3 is TGTGCCAGCAGCGTCACCCCTCTGAGGGGGGATGATACCCTCCACTTT.

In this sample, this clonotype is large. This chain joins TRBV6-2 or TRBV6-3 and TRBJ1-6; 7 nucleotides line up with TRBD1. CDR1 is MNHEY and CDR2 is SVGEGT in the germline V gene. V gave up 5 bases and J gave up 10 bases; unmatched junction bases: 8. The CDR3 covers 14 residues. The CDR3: CASSHGTAVSPLHF. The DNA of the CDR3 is TGTGCCAGCAGTCACGGGACAGCGGTCTCACCCCTCCACTTT.

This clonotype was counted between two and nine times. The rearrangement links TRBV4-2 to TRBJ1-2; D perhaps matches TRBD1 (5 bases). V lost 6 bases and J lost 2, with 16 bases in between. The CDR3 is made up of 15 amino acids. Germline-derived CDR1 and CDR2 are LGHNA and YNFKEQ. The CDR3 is CASRPGTGLNYGYTF. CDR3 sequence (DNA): TGTGCCAGCAGGCCTGGCACAGGCCTCAACTATGGCTACACCTTC.

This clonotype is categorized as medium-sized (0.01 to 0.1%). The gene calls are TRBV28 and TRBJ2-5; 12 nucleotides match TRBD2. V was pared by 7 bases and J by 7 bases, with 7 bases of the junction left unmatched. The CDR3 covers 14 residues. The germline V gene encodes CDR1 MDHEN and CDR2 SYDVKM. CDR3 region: CASTVLAGGGTQYF. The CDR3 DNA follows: TGTGCCAGCACCGTACTAGCGGGGGGTGGGACCCAGTACTTC. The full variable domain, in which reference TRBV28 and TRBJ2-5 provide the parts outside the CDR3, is DVKVTQSSRYLVKRTGEKVFLECVQDMDHENMFWYRQDPGLGLRLIYFSYDVKMKEKGDIPEGYSVSREKKERFSLILESASTNQTSMYLCASTVLAGGGTQYFGPGTRLLVL.

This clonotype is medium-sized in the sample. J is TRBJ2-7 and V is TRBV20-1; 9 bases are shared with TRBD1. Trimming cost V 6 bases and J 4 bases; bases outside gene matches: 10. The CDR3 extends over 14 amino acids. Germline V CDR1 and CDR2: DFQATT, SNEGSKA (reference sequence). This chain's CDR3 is CSAPKGQGGYEQYF. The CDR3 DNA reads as TGCAGTGCCCCGAAGGGACAGGGTGGGTACGAGCAGTACTTC.

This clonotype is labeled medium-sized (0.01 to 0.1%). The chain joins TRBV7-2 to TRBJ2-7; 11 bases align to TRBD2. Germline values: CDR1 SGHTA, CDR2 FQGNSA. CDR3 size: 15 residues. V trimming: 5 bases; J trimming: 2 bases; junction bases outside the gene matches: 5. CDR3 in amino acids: CASSPTSGVPYEQYF. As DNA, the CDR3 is TGTGCCAGCAGCCCGACTAGCGGGGTACCCTACGAGCAGTACTTC. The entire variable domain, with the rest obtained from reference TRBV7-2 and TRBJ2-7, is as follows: GAGVSQSPSNKVTEKGKDVELRCDPISGHTALYWYRQSLGQGLEFLIYFQGNSAPDKSGLPSDRFSAERTGGSVSTLTIQRTQQEDSAVYLCASSPTSGVPYEQYFGPGTRLTVT.

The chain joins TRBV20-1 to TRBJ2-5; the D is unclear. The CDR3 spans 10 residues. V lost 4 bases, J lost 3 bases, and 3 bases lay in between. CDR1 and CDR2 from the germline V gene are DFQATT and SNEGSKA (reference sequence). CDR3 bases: TGCAGTGCTAAAGAAGAGACCCAGTACTTC. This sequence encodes CSAKEETQYF.